This TCR beta chain was observed in a study of radiation and T cells in renal cell carcinoma (TCRdb year 2020). As for the study more broadly: The samples were drawn from a clinical trial, where primary renal cell carcinomas were treated with 15 Gy of stereotactic body radiation therapy and then removed by nephrectomy 4 weeks afterward. In total, 50 to 55 samples underwent TCR beta sequencing: approximately 26 tumors plus 27 peripheral blood samples. Across all 50 or so samples, several million unique CDR3 nucleotide sequences encoding about 2.4 million unique CDR3 amino acid sequences were identified.

The CDR3 goes from the cysteine to the phenylalanine over 15 residues. The DNA shown is the 45-base CDR3, in frame from base 1. For CDR1 and CDR2, the germline V gene lists SGHNT and YENEEA. V and J lose 1 base and 7 bases, and a span of 17 bases separates them. To note about this clone: Its antigen is not yet known. No base quality information exists; no much larger clone differs at one position.

Here is what the overall study found, with its caveats: Because the trial had a single-armed design, the trial could not examine how radiation dose or scheduling affected the TCR repertoire. Top tumor clonotypes rose in blood from baseline to 2 weeks post-radiation, then contracted by 4 weeks, suggesting transient expansion of tumor-resident clones. No pretreatment tumor biopsies were available, so the baseline intratumoral presence of clonotypes could not be determined. Changes in the blood repertoire were not tracked past 4 weeks after treatment.

TCR beta libraries were generated from genomic DNA with the immunoSEQ kit, following the manufacturer's recommendations. To prepare the libraries, a first multiplex PCR with proprietary primers was run, followed by a second PCR that added unique barcodes, and a bead cleanup was done after each round. A positive control reaction and a negative control reaction, both provided in the kit, were run with every batch of samples. The final libraries underwent checking on an Agilent 4200 TapeStation D1000 ScreenTape, volumetric pooling, and quantification by qPCR. Sequencing was performed on an Illumina NextSeq500 with a MidOutput 150-cycle cartridge, and 156 Read1 and 15 Index1 cycles were run with kit custom primers. The pooled library was loaded at 1.0 pM, and roughly 20% PhiX control was spiked in. Per the original workflow: Vendor-processed data were analyzed in R, with a clonotype defined as all T cells sharing the same CDR3 nucleotide sequence. In the clone abundance analyses, frequencies in each sample were normalized to that sample's 10,000 most abundant clones. Before analysis, public T cell clones were removed, and these numbered fewer than six per sample on average. A difference in abundance of at least 32-fold between compartments was used to define tumor-enriched and baseline blood-enriched clonotypes. Clonotypes expanded or contracted between blood time points were identified with a beta-binomial differential abundance model. Tumor-blood repertoire similarity was measured with the Baroni-Urbani and Buser coefficient, and group comparisons used two-tailed Wilcoxon tests in R. As stored in TCRdb, this immuneACCESS dataset retains in-frame rearrangements with V and J assigned. A fraction of the clones does not appear; measured against another copy, unresolved V genes explain less than half of the discrepancy, and the remainder lacks a known reason. The DNA was the basis for D and trimming; V, J and clone size are from that table. This sample holds about 150,000 clones; about 87% were observed only once. Roughly 13% of the sample lies in the top ten.

The intended sense of this specimen's time point label: blood 2 weeks post-SBRT. The treatment or condition label corresponds to: 15 Gy SBRT to primary tumor, nephrectomy 4 weeks later. To follow tumor-enriched clonotypes, serial peripheral blood was collected from radiation-treated patients at baseline and at 2 weeks and 4 weeks after SBRT. Every patient's renal cell carcinoma showed clear cell pathology. The QIAamp DNA Blood Mini Kit (Qiagen) was used to prepare genomic DNA for TCR sequencing. Only samples passing all quality control checks were included in the analyses. Source: blood, taken from a patient whose treatment included radiotherapy and nephrectomy. This receptor was taken from a woman aged 45-65 years with renal cell carcinoma. This chain joins TRBV11-3 to TRBJ2-7; the D gene may be TRBD1 or TRBD2, since each aligns over 6 bases. The DNA sequence is as follows: TGTGCCAGCAGCTTAGGGCATGGGGGCGCGGGGGAGCAGTACTTC. This gives the protein CASSLGHGGAGEQYF.